Listed below are T cell receptor beta chains from one sample, sequenced in a study of blood T cell repertoires in COVID-19. Profiled with immunoSEQ multiplex PCR; TCRdb holds only in-frame clones, not every one. Of fewer than 90,000 clones in the sample, about four fifths are singletons; the top ten hold 14% to 15%. Specimen: peripheral blood. All receptors derive from a man aged 55 to 70 with COVID-19, enrolled during active disease. CDR3s include the opening cysteine and the closing phenylalanine or tryptophan. The D gene is left open where the match is weak. Clone size is given for some rows only: seen once, a few or many times, or a class if the clone is expanded.

CDR3 DNA	CDR3 protein	J gene	V gene	clone size	D gene
TGTGCCTGGAGAGCCAGCGCGGGAGGGCCGGACAATGAGCAGTTCTTC	CAWRASAGGPDNEQFF	TRBJ2-1	TRBV30	.	TRBD2
TGCAGCGTTACGTCTCGAGGAGGGACTGAAGCTTTCTTT	CSVTSRGGTEAFF	TRBJ1-1	TRBV29-1	.	.
TGTGCCAGTAGTATTTCCGCCGGGACAGGGTATCAGCCCCAGCATTTT	CASSISAGTGYQPQHF	TRBJ1-5	TRBV19	.	TRBD1
TGCGCCACTCTTAAAGCGGGGGGGCCCTCAGGTACGCAGTATTTT	CATLKAGGPSGTQYF	TRBJ2-3	TRBV10-2	.	TRBD2
TGTGCCAGCAGCCGGGGACAGGGGAGAAACACCATATATTTT	CASSRGQGRNTIYF	TRBJ1-3	TRBV5-5	few	TRBD1
TGCGCCAGCAGCCAGGGTCCGGGACAGGATATCTCCTACGAGCAGTACTTC	CASSQGPGQDISYEQYF	TRBJ2-7	TRBV4-1	few	TRBD1
TGTGCCAGCAGATCACAGGGGGCGATGTCCAAAAACATTCAGTACTTC	CASRSQGAMSKNIQYF	TRBJ2-4	TRBV27	.	TRBD1
TGTGCCTGGAGTGAGGGGTCTTGGGCCCAGTACTTC	CAWSEGSWAQYF	TRBJ2-5	TRBV30	.	.
TGCGCCAGCAGCTTTAGGACAGATTACAATGAGCAGTTCTTC	CASSFRTDYNEQFF	TRBJ2-1	TRBV5-1	.	.
TGTGCCTGGAGTGATGGACAGGTCAAACACTTT	CAWSDGQVKHF	TRBJ1-6	TRBV30	once	TRBD1
TGTGCCAGCAGCCGAGGGGGGGCCCATCGGGAAAAACTGTTTTTT	CASSRGGAHREKLFF	TRBJ1-4	TRBV25-1	.	.
TGTGCCAGCAGTGAAACGGGTTTAGTAAATCAGCCCCAGCATTTT	CASSETGLVNQPQHF	TRBJ1-5	TRBV6-1	.	.
TGTGCCTGGACCTCGGGACAGGCAAACTATGTAGGCTACACCTTC	CAWTSGQANYVGYTF	TRBJ1-2	TRBV30	.	TRBD1
TGTGCCACCAGTCCGGGACAGCGAGAGACCCAGTACTTC	CATSPGQRETQYF	TRBJ2-5	TRBV15	.	TRBD1
TGCGCCAGCAGCTTGGGGGGAGGATCCGATAATTCACCCCTCCACTTT	CASSLGGGSDNSPLHF	TRBJ1-6	TRBV5-1	.	.
TGTGCCAGCAGCTATGGGGCCCGGGACACTGAAGCTTTCTTT	CASSYGARDTEAFF	TRBJ1-1	TRBV5-6	few	.
TGCGCCAGCAGCCAAGTCCTTAGGCTAGCGGGAGGGGCCTACGAGCAGTACTTC	CASSQVLRLAGGAYEQYF	TRBJ2-7	TRBV4-1	.	TRBD2
TGCGCCAGCAGCTTGTCGTCTAGCGAAGATACGCAGTATTTT	CASSLSSSEDTQYF	TRBJ2-3	TRBV5-1	.	.
TGCGCCAGCAGACGGGATGCCGGGGAGCTGTTTTTT	CASRRDAGELFF	TRBJ2-2	TRBV5-1	.	.
TGTGCCAGCAGTACCCCCGGGACAGGGACAGATACGCAGTATTTT	CASSTPGTGTDTQYF	TRBJ2-3	TRBV5-4	once	TRBD1
TGTGCCAGCTCCCGGGACAGAAATCAGCCCCAGCATTTT	CASSRDRNQPQHF	TRBJ1-5	TRBV2	once	TRBD1
TGTGCCGCGGGTGGTATCGGCTTCTCCTACAATGAGCAGTTCTTC	CAAGGIGFSYNEQFF	TRBJ2-1	TRBV27	.	.
TGCAGTGCTAGTCGACTAGCGGGGTCCACAGATACGCAGTATTTT	CSASRLAGSTDTQYF	TRBJ2-3	TRBV20-1	once	TRBD2
TGCGCCAGCAGGCCGGAGTGGGGGGGCAATCAGCCCCAGCATTTT	CASRPEWGGNQPQHF	TRBJ1-5	TRBV5-1	.	.
TGTGCCAGCAGCTTGGGACCGGGAGAGGTCGGGGAGCTGTTTTTT	CASSLGPGEVGELFF	TRBJ2-2	TRBV5-5	once	.
TGTGCCAGCAGTGATGAGGGAAACGAGCAGTACTTC	CASSDEGNEQYF	TRBJ2-7	TRBV6-1	.	.
TGCAGCGTCGCGACAGGGGTTAATAATTCACCCCTCCACTTT	CSVATGVNNSPLHF	TRBJ1-6	TRBV29-1	once	TRBD1
TGTGCCAGCAGTTTTAATCCCGGTGTGGATGGCTACACCTTC	CASSFNPGVDGYTF	TRBJ1-2	TRBV28	.	.
TGTGCCAGCAGTCCTAGCCTGACCTACAATGAGCAGTTCTTC	CASSPSLTYNEQFF	TRBJ2-1	TRBV2	.	.
TGTGCCAGCAGCTTGGCCCGAGGGGGAGACACCGGGGAGCTGTTTTTT	CASSLARGGDTGELFF	TRBJ2-2	TRBV5-6	once	.
TGTGCCAGCAGCTCCTTGCGGGGCCGCTCATCCTACGAGCAGTACTTC	CASSSLRGRSSYEQYF	TRBJ2-7	TRBV11-2	few	.
TGTGCCAGCAGTTCTCTAGTGGTAGGGGAGCTGTTTTTT	CASSSLVVGELFF	TRBJ2-2	TRBV28	.	.